The rows below give T cell receptor beta chains drawn from one sample of a study of T cells in localized non-small cell lung cancer. Assay: immunoSEQ multiplex PCR; the TCRdb copy retains only in-frame clones and omits some. The repertoire holds 25,000 to 30,000 clones, 84% seen once, with about 5.3% in the top ten. The starting material was peripheral blood mononuclear cells, obtained before any cancer treatment. All receptors derive from a man aged 35 to 69 with stage III lung adenocarcinoma. Both conserved end residues are part of each CDR3. A D gene is named only where the DNA matches it firmly. Clone size is given for some rows only: seen once, a few or many times, or a class if the clone is expanded.

V gene	J gene	clone size	D gene	CDR3 protein	CDR3 DNA
TRBV29-1	TRBJ1-4	once	.	CSVASPGQNNEKLFF	TGCAGCGTAGCCTCCCCGGGGCAGAATAATGAAAAACTGTTTTTT
TRBV9	TRBJ1-3	.	TRBD1	CASSVLGQGENTIYF	TGTGCCAGCAGCGTCCTCGGACAGGGTGAAAACACCATATATTTT
TRBV15	TRBJ2-7	.	TRBD1	CATSRDTGTGAYEQYF	TGTGCCACCAGCAGAGATACCGGGACAGGGGCCTACGAGCAGTACTTC
TRBV27	TRBJ2-6	.	.	CASGGLRFSGANVLTF	TGTGCCAGCGGGGGACTCAGATTCTCTGGGGCCAACGTCCTGACTTTC
TRBV6-1	TRBJ2-2	.	.	CASSVRGSYTGELFF	TGTGCCAGCAGTGTACGGGGGTCATACACCGGGGAGCTGTTTTTT
TRBV5-1	TRBJ2-7	few	TRBD1	CASSAPGQGVPYF	TGCGCCAGCAGCGCCCCGGGACAGGGAGTACCGTACTTC
TRBV6-1	TRBJ2-1	.	TRBD2	CASSEGYGSGVGVNEQFF	TGTGCCAGCAGTGAAGGGTATGGTAGCGGGGTGGGGGTGAATGAGCAGTTCTTC
TRBV2	TRBJ2-5	.	TRBD2	CASRRGSASGGGGQETQYF	TGTGCCAGCAGGCGGGGCTCGGCTAGCGGGGGAGGGGGCCAAGAGACCCAGTACTTC
TRBV19	TRBJ1-5	.	.	CASSIDAGAIRPQHF	TGTGCCAGTAGTATAGACGCAGGGGCTATTCGGCCCCAGCATTTT
TRBV7-9	TRBJ2-1	.	TRBD1	CASSLAGRTGGNYEQFF	TGTGCCAGCAGCTTAGCGGGGCGGACAGGTGGTAATTATGAGCAGTTCTTC
TRBV6-5	TRBJ1-3	.	.	CASSQRALSGNTIYF	TGTGCCAGCAGTCAACGGGCGCTCTCTGGAAACACCATATATTTT
TRBV7-8	TRBJ1-1	.	.	CASSLPGINTEAFF	TGTGCCAGCAGCTTACCGGGAATCAACACTGAAGCTTTCTTT
TRBV7-8	TRBJ2-1	.	.	CASSLAAHEQFF	TGTGCCAGCAGCTTAGCGGCGCATGAGCAGTTCTTC
TRBV18	TRBJ2-7	.	.	CASSLTAAEQYF	TGTGCCAGCTCACTGACCGCGGCGGAGCAGTACTTC
TRBV28	TRBJ2-1	.	TRBD1	CASKTGDSGNEQFF	TGTGCCAGCAAGACCGGGGACAGTGGCAATGAGCAGTTCTTC
TRBV2	TRBJ1-5	once	.	CASSERVGNQPQHF	TGTGCCAGCAGTGAACGGGTTGGTAATCAGCCCCAGCATTTT
TRBV6-4	TRBJ2-6	once	.	CASSDTNSGANVLTF	TGTGCCAGCAGTGACACAAACTCTGGGGCCAACGTCCTGACTTTC
TRBV28	TRBJ2-3	.	.	CASSLFFGSSTDTQYF	TGTGCCAGCAGTTTATTTTTTGGGTCTAGCACAGATACGCAGTATTTT
TRBV11-3	TRBJ2-1	.	.	CASSLGTANEQFF	TGTGCCAGCAGCTTGGGGACTGCCAATGAGCAGTTCTTC
TRBV11-1	TRBJ2-3	.	TRBD2	CASSGPSGGAGDTQYF	TGTGCCAGCAGCGGTCCTAGCGGGGGGGCCGGGGATACGCAGTATTTT
TRBV2	TRBJ2-3	.	.	CASRPGLDTQYF	TGTGCCAGCAGGCCTGGACTAGATACGCAGTATTTT
TRBV6-5	TRBJ1-2	.	TRBD1	CASSRDSDNYGYTF	TGTGCCAGCAGCAGGGACAGCGACAACTATGGCTACACCTTC
TRBV5-5	TRBJ2-5	.	TRBD1	CASSLGTEQETQYF	TGTGCCAGCAGCCTCGGGACAGAGCAAGAGACCCAGTACTTC
TRBV9	TRBJ2-2	.	.	CASSALGNTGELFF	TGTGCCAGCAGCGCCCTCGGGAACACCGGGGAGCTGTTTTTT
TRBV7-9	TRBJ2-7	.	TRBD1	CASSLVWTGEDEQYF	TGTGCCAGCAGCTTAGTTTGGACAGGGGAAGACGAGCAGTACTTC
TRBV7-9	TRBJ1-1	.	.	CASSLLGALNTEAFF	TGTGCCAGCAGCTTATTAGGAGCCCTGAACACTGAAGCTTTCTTT
TRBV6-1	TRBJ1-3	.	.	CASSEPGGLGNTIYF	TGTGCCAGCAGTGAACCGGGAGGGTTGGGAAACACCATATATTTT
TRBV19	TRBJ1-3	.	.	CASSGDHPAGNTIYF	TGTGCCAGTAGTGGGGACCATCCCGCGGGAAACACCATATATTTT
TRBV6-1	TRBJ2-7	.	.	CASSRDHYYEQYF	TGTGCCAGCAGTCGGGACCATTACTACGAGCAGTACTTC
TRBV9	TRBJ1-6	.	TRBD1	CASSPHPGGGKNSPLHF	TGTGCCAGCAGCCCCCACCCAGGGGGGGGAAAGAATTCACCCCTCCACTTT
TRBV29-1	TRBJ2-1	.	.	CSVEALSGPVTRGNEQFF	TGCAGCGTTGAAGCATTGTCAGGCCCCGTTACTCGAGGGAATGAGCAGTTCTTC
TRBV5-1	TRBJ1-4	.	.	CASSLGGFGNEKLFF	TGCGCCAGCAGCTTGGGGGGATTCGGTAATGAAAAACTGTTTTTT
TRBV6-5	TRBJ1-2	.	.	CASSYSGIGYTF	TGTGCCAGCAGTTACTCAGGGATTGGCTACACCTTC
TRBV29-1	TRBJ1-5	.	.	CSAGYSNQPQHF	TGCAGCGCTGGCTATAGCAATCAGCCCCAGCATTTT
TRBV18	TRBJ1-2	.	.	CASSRDARYGYTF	TGTGCCAGCTCAAGGGACGCCCGCTATGGCTACACCTTC
TRBV10-2	TRBJ1-5	.	.	CASSERAGNQPQHF	TGCGCCAGCAGTGAGAGAGCGGGGAATCAGCCCCAGCATTTT
TRBV2	TRBJ2-3	.	TRBD2	CASSEASGSLNTQYF	TGTGCCAGCAGTGAGGCTAGCGGGAGTCTGAATACGCAGTATTTT
TRBV11-2	TRBJ2-3	.	.	CASSLRGVNTDTQYF	TGTGCCAGCAGCCTCAGGGGGGTTAACACAGATACGCAGTATTTT
TRBV27	TRBJ2-1	once	.	CAVHSNEQFF	TGTGCCGTTCATAGCAATGAGCAGTTCTTC
TRBV9	TRBJ2-7	.	.	CASSVDGSPSYEQYF	TGTGCCAGCAGCGTAGACGGGAGCCCTTCCTACGAGCAGTACTTC
TRBV28	TRBJ1-5	.	.	CASSRSDRINQPQHF	TGTGCCAGCAGTAGGTCAGACAGAATCAATCAGCCCCAGCATTTT
TRBV4-1	TRBJ2-5	.	TRBD2	CASSQEGRVGEETQYF	TGCGCCAGCAGCCAAGAGGGGAGGGTGGGGGAAGAGACCCAGTACTTC
TRBV5-4	TRBJ2-5	.	.	CASSLAGVRESQYF	TGTGCCAGCAGCTTGGCCGGGGTAAGGGAGTCCCAGTACTTC
TRBV14	TRBJ1-1	once	.	CASSQGGALNTEAFF	TGTGCCAGCAGCCAAGGAGGGGCCCTGAACACTGAAGCTTTCTTT
TRBV28	TRBJ2-5	.	.	CASSFQETQYF	TGTGCCAGCAGTTTTCAAGAGACCCAGTACTTC
TRBV6-1	TRBJ2-1	.	.	CASSYNEQFF	TGTGCCAGCAGTTACAATGAGCAGTTCTTC
TRBV10-2	TRBJ2-1	.	TRBD1	CASSDRGGTGIDEQFF	TGCGCCAGCAGTGACCGAGGCGGGACAGGTATAGATGAGCAGTTCTTC
TRBV5-8	TRBJ2-6	.	.	CASSPMRASDVLTF	TGTGCCAGCAGCCCCATGAGAGCTTCCGACGTCCTGACTTTC
TRBV10-1	TRBJ2-2	.	.	CASNTGSGELFF	TGCGCCAGCAATACAGGGTCCGGGGAGCTGTTTTTT
TRBV5-1	TRBJ2-1	.	.	CASSLDNLENEQFF	TGCGCCAGCAGCTTGGACAACTTAGAGAATGAGCAGTTCTTC
TRBV5-1	TRBJ2-1	.	TRBD2	CASSSQPSGGLHNEQFF	TGCGCCAGCAGCTCACAACCTAGCGGGGGGCTGCACAATGAGCAGTTCTTC
TRBV11-2	TRBJ2-1	few	TRBD1	CASSLDSKGQGEQFF	TGTGCCAGCAGCTTAGATAGTAAAGGACAGGGTGAGCAGTTCTTC
TRBV19	TRBJ1-1	.	.	CASSIDSGRFVRDTEAFF	TGTGCCAGTAGTATAGATTCAGGGCGTTTTGTAAGAGACACTGAAGCTTTCTTT